These 22 T cell receptor beta chains were sequenced from one sample in a study of blood T cell repertoires in COVID-19. Using immunoSEQ multiplex PCR, the repertoire was profiled, and TCRdb retains in-frame clones only, with some absent. The sample has roughly 400,000 clones; nearly 90% are singletons. Sequenced sample: PBMCs or T cells enriched from blood (not recorded which). The receptors originated from a woman between 18 and 30 years old who had been exposed to COVID-19.

This clone has just one count. The V call is TRBV27, the J call TRBJ1-2, with D hard to call. CDR1 is MNHEY, CDR2 SMNVEV, per germline (reference sequence). Trimming removed 0 bases from V and 4 bases from J, with 6 bases in between. CDR3 size: 13 residues. CDR3 loop: CASSLSPIYGYTF. The CDR3, as DNA: TGTGCCAGCAGTTTATCCCCTATCTATGGCTACACCTTC.

The V and J genes are TRBV9 and TRBJ2-6; 7 positions agree with TRBD2. Losses at the gene ends were 5 bases for V and 2 bases for J; bases not matched to a gene: 10. The CDR3 has 17 amino acids. Germline V gene lookup returns CDR1 SGDLS and CDR2 YYNGEE. The CDR3 coding sequence is TGTGCCAGCAGACCCCACCCGGCGGGGGCTGGGGCCAACGTCCTGACTTTC. This gives the protein CASRPHPAGAGANVLTF.

The table lists this clone with a few counts. The chain joins TRBV28 to TRBJ2-7, with D possibly being TRBD1 (5 bases). Deletions cut 7 bases from V and 0 bases from J, with 13 bases between. The CDR3 consists of 14 residues. CDR1 MDHEN and CDR2 SYDVKM come from the germline V gene. CDR3 in amino acids: CASNLDTISYEQYF. CDR3 sequence (DNA): TGTGCCAGCAACCTGGACACCATCTCCTACGAGCAGTACTTC. Together with reference TRBV28 and TRBJ2-7, the CDR3 gives the full variable domain: DVKVTQSSRYLVKRTGEKVFLECVQDMDHENMFWYRQDPGLGLRLIYFSYDVKMKEKGDIPEGYSVSREKKERFSLILESASTNQTSMYLCASNLDTISYEQYFGPGTRLTVT.

The chain combines TRBV25-1 with TRBJ2-7, with TRBD2 matching over 11 bases. The CDR3 consists of 14 residues. The trim removed 10 bases at V and 1 base at J, leaving 6 bases unmatched. CDR1 is MGHDK and CDR2 is SYGVNS in the germline V gene. CDR3 in amino acids: CATQRLAGSYEQYF. The CDR3 DNA follows: TGTGCCACCCAGCGACTAGCGGGGTCCTACGAGCAGTACTTC.

This clone was observed a single time. The CDR3 loop reads CSASWTSGGQETQYF. The CDR3 DNA reads TGCAGTGCTAGTTGGACTAGCGGGGGTCAAGAGACCCAGTACTTC. V and J are TRBV20-1 and TRBJ2-5, with 13 bases aligning to TRBD2. This CDR3 is built from 15 residues. The V gene end was trimmed by 3 bases and the J gene end by 2 bases; junction bases not matched to a gene: 3. Germline assignment: CDR1 DFQATT and CDR2 SNEGSKA (reference sequence).

This chain links TRBV25-1 with TRBJ2-3; D unresolved. The CDR3 extends over 14 amino acids. The ends were cut back, 5 bases at V and 0 bases at J, with 9 bases in the middle. Germline CDR1 is MGHDK and CDR2 is SYGVNS. The chain's CDR3 is CASSYSPSTDTQYF. CDR3 DNA sequence: TGTGCCAGCAGTTACTCCCCTAGCACAGATACGCAGTATTTT. The full variable domain, with the rest looked up from reference TRBV25-1 and TRBJ2-3, is EADIYQTPRYLVIGTGKKITLECSQTMGHDKMYWYQQDPGMELHLIHYSYGVNSTEKGDLSSESTVSRIRTEHFPLTLESARPSHTSQYLCASSYSPSTDTQYFGPGTRLTVL.

This clone appeared once. This sample includes further DNA sequences coding for the same CDR3. This chain connects TRBV28 to TRBJ1-5; D remains ambiguous. This CDR3 is built from 13 residues. CDR1 is MDHEN and CDR2 is SYDVKM in the germline V gene. The V end was cut by 2 bases, the J end by 7 bases, with 9 bases between. CDR3 loop: CASSLRTGQPQHF. As DNA, the CDR3 is TGTGCCAGCAGTTTACGGACGGGGCAGCCCCAGCATTTT.

This clone has just one count. The rearrangement uses TRBV19 and TRBJ2-1; 12 nucleotides line up with TRBD2. V lost 1 base, J lost 7 bases, and 2 bases stayed unmatched. Germline V gene lookup returns CDR1 LNHDA and CDR2 SQIVND (reference sequence). The CDR3 has 15 amino acids. This CDR3 is CASSIGTSGKNEQFF. The DNA for the CDR3 is TGTGCCAGTAGTATAGGGACTAGCGGGAAGAATGAGCAGTTCTTC. Full variable domain (outside the CDR3, taken from reference TRBV19 and TRBJ2-1): DGGITQSPKYLFRKEGQNVTLSCEQNLNHDAMYWYRQDPGQGLRLIYYSQIVNDFQKGDIAEGYSVSREKKESFPLTVTSAQKNPTAFYLCASSIGTSGKNEQFFGPGTRLTVL.

The V and J genes are TRBV5-6 and TRBJ2-1; TRBD2 matches 7 bases. J was trimmed by 0 bases and V by 0 bases; bases with no gene match: 6. Per germline, CDR1 SGHDT and CDR2 YYEEEE. The CDR3 contains 17 residues. The CDR3 DNA reads TGTGCCAGCAGCTTGGGCAGCGGGGCGAGCTCCTACAATGAGCAGTTCTTC. It specifies CASSLGSGASSYNEQFF.

The chain uses TRBV7-6 and TRBJ1-5; D is possibly TRBD1 (6 bases). The length of the CDR3 is 13 residues. V was clipped by 2 bases and J by 4 bases, with 6 bases between them. Germline V gene lookup returns CDR1 SGHVS and CDR2 FNYEAQ. The DNA of the CDR3 is TGTGCCAGCAGCTTAACAGGGAATCAGCCCCAGCATTTT. Translation: CASSLTGNQPQHF.

As DNA, the CDR3 is TGTGCCAGTAGTCAAGGTTTGGGTAGCGTAGGGGAGCAGTTCTTC. Protein product: CASSQGLGSVGEQFF. The chain has TRBV19 and TRBJ2-1, with a weak D call TRBD2 (5 bases). V dropped 5 bases and J dropped 10 bases, with 21 bases sitting between them. This CDR3 contains 15 residues. Germline values: CDR1 LNHDA, CDR2 SQIVND (reference sequence).

The V and J genes are TRBV18 and TRBJ1-2; perhaps TRBD1 as D (5 bases). Germline values: CDR1 KGHSH, CDR2 LQKENI. The V end lost 3 bases, the J end lost 3 bases, and 14 bases lay between the germline ends. The CDR3 has 15 residues. CDR3 sequence (DNA): TGTGCCAGCTCACCTTCCGGGGGAGGCTACTATGGCTACACCTTC. As protein: CASSPSGGGYYGYTF.

This rearrangement joins TRBV7-9 to TRBJ2-1, with 11 bases that match TRBD2. Germline lookup yields CDR1 SEHNR and CDR2 FQNEAQ (reference sequence). Losses at the gene ends were 6 bases for V and 5 bases for J; bases not matched to a gene: 12. CDR3 size: 17 residues. CDR3 DNA: TGTGCCAGCAGTTACCGAAACGCGGGACTAGCGGACAATGAGCAGTTCTTC. It specifies CASSYRNAGLADNEQFF.

The chain employs TRBV6-5 and TRBJ2-7, with TRBD1 matching 7 bases. The germline CDR1 and CDR2 sequences are MNHEY and SVGAGI. This CDR3 contains 14 residues. Trimming removed 1 base from V and 6 bases from J; junction bases left unmatched: 6. This CDR3 reads CASSYYGQAGEQYF. The CDR3 DNA reads TGTGCCAGCAGTTACTATGGACAGGCCGGCGAGCAGTACTTC.

The V gene is TRBV28, the J gene TRBJ2-7, with D tentatively TRBD1 (5 bases). The CDR3 has 15 amino acids. With 6 bases removed from V and 3 bases from J, the gap between germline ends came to 18 bases. Germline-derived CDR1 and CDR2 are MDHEN and SYDVKM. The CDR3 sequence is CASRQDFNVVYEQYF. Here the CDR3 DNA reads TGTGCCAGCAGACAGGATTTTAACGTCGTCTACGAGCAGTACTTC.

The J gene is TRBJ2-1, the V gene TRBV20-1; 7 bases are shared with TRBD2. The CDR3 is 13 amino acids. CDR1 is DFQATT and CDR2 is SNEGSKA in the germline V gene (reference sequence). CDR3 sequence reads: CSGSTGGYNEQFF. In DNA, the CDR3 is TGCAGCGGTAGTACGGGAGGCTACAATGAGCAGTTCTTC.

The chain couples TRBV7-2 to TRBJ1-1; 7 nucleotides line up with TRBD1. The CDR3 is made up of 15 amino acids. J lost 5 bases, V lost 2 bases, and 8 bases had no gene match. Germline CDR1 reads SGHTA; CDR2 reads FQGNSA. This chain's CDR3 is CASSLWTGEVTEAFF. CDR3 nucleotides: TGTGCCAGCAGCTTATGGACAGGCGAGGTGACTGAAGCTTTCTTT.

This clone appeared once. This chain connects TRBV18 to TRBJ2-7; 7 nucleotides line up with TRBD2. The CDR3 contains 14 residues. J was trimmed by 2 bases and V by 5 bases; bases with no gene match: 6. Germline CDR1 is KGHSH and CDR2 is LQKENI. The CDR3 nucleotides read TGTGCCAGCTCAAGGACGGGGGGTCCCTACGAGCAGTACTTC. Its translation is CASSRTGGPYEQYF.

The chain uses TRBV12-3 or TRBV12-4 and TRBJ1-2; 7 bases align to TRBD1. After removal of 4 bases from V and 5 bases from J, the junction contained 4 bases not matched to a gene. The CDR3 contains 13 residues. CDR3 sequence: CASSYGTAYGYTF. DNA of the CDR3: TGTGCCAGCAGTTACGGGACAGCTTATGGCTACACCTTC.

This sequence joins TRBV12-3 or TRBV12-4 and TRBJ2-2; D is uncertain. CDR3 length: 12 amino acids. The V and J ends lost 6 bases and 2 bases respectively, with 4 bases between them. The CDR3 region has the DNA TGTGCCAGCAGCTTTAACACCGGGGAGCTGTTTTTT. Translating it yields CASSFNTGELFF.

The chain is built from TRBV28 and TRBJ1-6; TRBD1 matches 7 bases. The CDR3 consists of 14 residues. V lost 7 bases to trimming and J lost 6 bases; unmatched junction nucleotides: 6. From germline, CDR1 is MDHEN and CDR2 SYDVKM. CDR3 in DNA: TGTGCCAGCAAGCTCAACAGGGGTAATTCACCCCTCCACTTT. Translated: CASKLNRGNSPLHF.

The chain combines TRBV7-2 with TRBJ2-7, with 9 bases aligning to TRBD2. V was clipped by 0 bases and J by 6 bases; unmatched bases: 12. Germline V gives CDR1 SGHTA, CDR2 FQGNSA. The length of the CDR3 is 17 residues. The CDR3 region is CASSLAHRAGGPFEQYF. In DNA, the CDR3 is TGTGCCAGCAGCTTAGCGCACCGGGCGGGAGGGCCGTTCGAGCAGTACTTC.